Below, 23 T cell receptor beta chains from the same sample are listed, as sequenced in a study of blood T cell repertoires in COVID-19. The data were produced by immunoSEQ multiplex PCR, yet TCRdb's version contains in-frame clones alone and is incomplete. The data show approximately 100,000 clones, with roughly 84% seen just once and roughly 7.9% held by the top ten. The sequenced material came from peripheral blood. Receptors were obtained from a woman over 75 with active or convalescent COVID-19.

This clone occurred once. V usage is TRBV5-1 and J usage is TRBJ2-1; TRBD2 aligns across 7 bases. After removal of 6 bases from V and 0 bases from J, the junction contained 6 bases not matched to a gene. The CDR3 contains 15 residues. The germline CDR1 and CDR2 sequences are SGHRS and YFSETQ. The CDR3 DNA reads as TGCGCCAGCATGGGCGGGGGAAGCTCCTACAATGAGCAGTTCTTC. Amino acids: CASMGGGSSYNEQFF. The variable domain in full, with the rest retrieved from reference TRBV5-1 and TRBJ2-1, is KAGVTQTPRYLIKTRGQQVTLSCSPISGHRSVSWYQQTPGQGLQFLFEYFSETQRNKGNFPGRFSGRQFSNSRSEMNVSTLELGDSALYLCASMGGGSSYNEQFFGPGTRLTVL.

Concerning this clone itself: The junction departs from germline at one end; a sequencing error may be responsible. This chain links TRBV2 with TRBJ2-1; 10 nucleotides line up with TRBD1. Germline loops: CDR1 SNHLY, CDR2 FYNNEI. The CDR3 totals 12 residues. CDR3: CASSESQGQGIF. Written as DNA, the CDR3 is TGTGCCAGCAGTGAATCTCAGGGACAGGGGATCTTC.

This clone has ten or more counts. The gene calls are TRBV19 and TRBJ2-3; D gene uncertain. The length of the CDR3 is 14 residues. V lost 6 bases to trimming and J lost 2 bases, with 12 bases between them. Germline CDR1 LNHDA, CDR2 SQIVND (reference sequence). The CDR3 here is CASRRGGYTDTQYF. The CDR3 region has the DNA TGTGCCAGTAGACGTGGCGGCTACACAGATACGCAGTATTTT.

The V call is TRBV28, the J call TRBJ2-3, with TRBD2 identical over 10 bases. The CDR3 extends over 14 amino acids. The ends lost 5 bases at V and 7 bases at J; junction bases unmatched: 6. The germline V gene has CDR1 MDHEN and CDR2 SYDVKM. CDR3 in DNA: TGTGCCAGCAGTGGAGCGGGAGGGCCAAATACGCAGTATTTT. Protein sequence: CASSGAGGPNTQYF.

A single count supports this clone. V usage is TRBV28 and J usage is TRBJ1-5; possible D gene TRBD1, 5 bases. The ends were cut back, 4 bases at V and 6 bases at J, with 13 bases in the middle. Germline V gene lookup returns CDR1 MDHEN and CDR2 SYDVKM. This CDR3 region has 14 residues. Here the CDR3 reads CASSSHGGAQPQHF. The CDR3 DNA reads as TGTGCCAGCAGTTCCCACGGGGGAGCTCAGCCCCAGCATTTT.

This clone was seen just once. The rearrangement links TRBV5-6 to TRBJ2-1, with 10 bases identical to TRBD2. From germline, CDR1 is SGHDT and CDR2 YYEEEE. Trimming at V came to 2 bases and at J to 15 bases, leaving 8 bases not matched to a gene. The CDR3 is made up of 13 amino acids. CDR3 DNA sequence: TGTGCCAGCAGCTTCGGGACTAGCGAACTTGCGTTCTTC. Translating it yields CASSFGTSELAFF.

The rearrangement joins TRBV18 to TRBJ1-1, with D possibly being TRBD1 (5 bases). Per the germline V gene, CDR1 is KGHSH and CDR2 is LQKENI. The CDR3 has 16 amino acids. V lost 3 bases, J lost 1 base, and 15 bases lay in between. CDR3 in amino acids: CASSPTVGTGNTEAFF. The CDR3 DNA is TGTGCCAGCTCACCGACCGTCGGGACTGGGAACACTGAAGCTTTCTTT.

This sequence joins TRBV23-1 and TRBJ2-5; 9 nucleotides agree with TRBD1. TRBV23-1 is known as an ORF, though its function is uncertain. Trimming took 4 bases from V and 2 from J; bases not matched to a gene: 8. The CDR3 contains 16 residues. The CDR3 region is CASSLPRTGAQETQYF. CDR3 nucleotides: TGCGCCAGCAGTCTTCCGAGGACAGGGGCACAAGAGACCCAGTACTTC.

The chain joins TRBV27 to TRBJ2-3; 9 bases are shared with TRBD2. CDR3 size: 18 residues. Germline trimming cut 6 bases from V and 8 bases from J; bases unmatched to any gene: 21. Germline V lookup: CDR1 MNHEY, CDR2 SMNVEV (reference sequence). Here the CDR3 reads CASSSGEVAGDGWATQYF. The CDR3 DNA follows: TGTGCCAGCAGCTCAGGCGAGGTAGCGGGAGACGGGTGGGCTACGCAGTATTTT.

The J gene is TRBJ1-2, the V gene TRBV5-4; 10 bases map to TRBD1. Germline lookup yields CDR1 SGHNT and CDR2 YYREEE (reference sequence). V lost 4 bases to trimming and J lost 3 bases; unmatched junction nucleotides: 6. CDR3 size: 15 residues. In DNA, the CDR3 is TGTGCCAGCAGCCCCCGACAGGGGGCTGACTATGGCTACACCTTC. Protein product: CASSPRQGADYGYTF.

The chain carries TRBV12-3 or TRBV12-4 and TRBJ2-7; D gene unclear. CDR3 size: 11 residues. With 4 bases removed from V and 2 bases from J, the gap between germline ends came to 3 bases. The CDR3 region is CASSSAYEQYF. CDR3 nucleotide sequence: TGTGCCAGCAGTTCAGCCTACGAGCAGTACTTC.

The chain carries TRBV20-1 and TRBJ1-5, with TRBD1 as a possible D gene (6 bases). V lost 3 bases and J lost 3, with 12 bases in between. The CDR3 contains 14 residues. Germline lookup yields CDR1 DFQATT and CDR2 SNEGSKA (reference sequence). The CDR3 here is CSASVGAANQPQHF. The CDR3 DNA sequence: TGCAGTGCTAGTGTGGGGGCTGCCAATCAGCCCCAGCATTTT.

This clone has only a few counts. This chain connects TRBV21-1 to TRBJ1-2. TRBV21-1 is a pseudogene locus. The CDR3 runs to 13 residues. The CDR3: CASSKKGEEGYTF. The CDR3 DNA follows: TGTGCCAGCAGCAAAAAGGGAGAGGAGGGCTACACCTTC.

The genes are TRBV5-8 and TRBJ1-1, with D unresolved. Germline CDR1 SGHTS, CDR2 YDEGEE. CDR3 length: 15 residues. Deletions cut 0 bases from V and 5 bases from J, with 14 bases between. The CDR3 DNA sequence: TGTGCCAGCAGCTTGGCCTCCGTCGGAGGTACTGAAGCTTTCTTT. Its translation is CASSLASVGGTEAFF.

The V and J genes are TRBV3-1 (or the pseudogene TRBV3-2) and TRBJ2-2; 12 bases line up with TRBD2. This CDR3 is built from 16 residues. The V gene's germline CDR1 is LGHDT and CDR2 YNNKEL (reference sequence). Trimming removed 4 bases from V and 5 bases from J; junction bases left unmatched: 5. CDR3 amino acids: CASSLTSGRRTGELFF. DNA for the CDR3: TGTGCCAGCAGCCTTACTAGCGGGAGGAGAACCGGGGAGCTGTTTTTT.

The chain couples TRBV7-9 to TRBJ1-1, with TRBD1 as a possible D gene (6 bases). Germline-derived CDR1 and CDR2 are SEHNR and FQNEAQ (reference sequence). V dropped 4 bases and J dropped 7 bases, with 16 bases sitting between them. The CDR3 loop spans 14 amino acids. This CDR3 reads CASSSMDSSIEAFF. The CDR3 region has the DNA TGTGCCAGCAGCTCGATGGACAGTTCCATTGAAGCTTTCTTT.

CDR3 residues: CASSLARLGLAGKNEQFF. DNA of the CDR3: TGTGCCAGCAGCTTAGCGAGGTTGGGACTAGCGGGAAAGAATGAGCAGTTCTTC. The chain recombines TRBV7-8 with TRBJ2-1, with TRBD2 matching over 13 bases. The CDR3 is 18 residues long. V was pared by 0 bases and J by 7 bases, with 9 bases of the junction left unmatched. Germline assignment: CDR1 SGHVS and CDR2 FQNEAQ.

This chain joins TRBV18 and TRBJ1-1, with TRBD1 matching 7 bases. J was trimmed by 2 bases and V by 6 bases; bases with no gene match: 9. In germline, CDR1 is KGHSH, CDR2 LQKENI. This CDR3 has 15 residues. CDR3 residues: CASSLIWDSNTEAFF. The CDR3 DNA is TGTGCCAGCTCGCTGATTTGGGACAGTAACACTGAAGCTTTCTTT. The full variable domain, with the rest looked up from reference TRBV18 and TRBJ1-1, is NAGVMQNPRHLVRRRGQEARLRCSPMKGHSHVYWYRQLPEEGLKFMVYLQKENIIDESGMPKERFSAEFPKEGPSILRIQQVVRGDSAAYFCASSLIWDSNTEAFFGQGTRLTVV.

The chain carries TRBV11-3 and TRBJ2-5; D is possibly TRBD2 (6 bases). The V and J ends lost 5 bases and 9 bases respectively, with 16 bases between them. Germline V lookup: CDR1 SGHNT, CDR2 YENEEA. The length of the CDR3 is 13 residues. The CDR3: CASSPPGRTAQYF. The CDR3 bases are TGTGCCAGCAGCCCCCCGGGGAGGACCGCCCAGTACTTC.

The V gene is TRBV27, the J gene TRBJ1-6, with a weak D call TRBD1 (5 bases). This CDR3 is 16 amino acids long. Germline CDR1 MNHEY, CDR2 SMNVEV (reference sequence). The V end was cut by 5 bases, the J end by 7 bases, with 18 bases between. The CDR3 reads CASSPLLGLSNSPLHF. CDR3 DNA sequence: TGTGCCAGCAGTCCGCTACTGGGACTGTCCAATTCACCCCTCCACTTT.

This chain links TRBV15 with TRBJ2-7; 7 nucleotides match TRBD1. The ends lost 5 bases at V and 2 bases at J; junction bases unmatched: 6. This CDR3 has 14 amino acids. Germline V CDR1 and CDR2: LNHNV, YYDKDF (reference sequence). The CDR3, as DNA: TGTGCCACCAGCTCCCGACAGGGAACCTACGAGCAGTACTTC. Its translation is CATSSRQGTYEQYF.

This chain connects TRBV7-3 to TRBJ2-3, with TRBD1 as a possible D gene (6 bases). This CDR3 is 15 amino acids long. CDR1 is SGHTA, CDR2 FQGTGA, per germline. V lost 3 bases to trimming and J lost 2 bases, with 12 bases between them. The CDR3, as DNA: TGTGCCAGCAGCTTCAGGGGAGTCTTCACAGATACGCAGTATTTT. It codes for CASSFRGVFTDTQYF.

The genes are TRBV5-6 and TRBJ1-2; D perhaps matches TRBD1 (5 bases). This CDR3 has 14 amino acids. Trimming took off 4 bases at V and 10 bases at J, with 20 bases between the two ends. Germline CDR1 and CDR2: SGHDT and YYEEEE. DNA for the CDR3: TGTGCCAGCAGCCCCCCGGGGCGCGGGGGAGTCTACACCTTC. Translated, it gives CASSPPGRGGVYTF.